This T cell receptor beta chain was sequenced in a study of siplizumab effects on memory and regulatory T cells. TCRdb's table, derived via immunoSEQ multiplex PCR, lists solely in-frame clones and lacks some. The sample includes about 94,000 clones, 85% to 95% seen only once; the top ten take approximately 0.31%. The V gene lost 4 bases and the J gene lost 1 base, with 8 bases spanning the gap. The CDR3 has 13 residues. The V gene's germline CDR1 is SGHRS and CDR2 YFSETQ. With respect to this clone: Its matching antigen is unknown.

Study-level points and caveats: A naive or memory phenotype could not be assigned to roughly 80-97% of the proliferating CD4+ or CD8+ clones.

The sequence was obtained from a human donor in good health. The chain carries TRBV5-1 and TRBJ1-2, with D perhaps matching TRBD1 (6 bases). Sequencing used non-Treg CD4+ T cells sorted from blood. The CDR3, as DNA: TGCGCCAGCAGCCCGGACAGTAACTATGGCTACACCTTC. This codes for CASSPDSNYGYTF.